This T cell receptor beta chain comes out of a study of T-cell reconstitution after alpha-beta-depleted transplantation in children. Notes on this clonotype: Its antigen is unknown.

Overall study findings and caveats: The study traced high day-60 TCRbeta diversity in some patients to surviving recipient T cells and thymic progenitors. At around two months after transplant, the alpha-beta T cells were reportedly derived from several hundred expanded clones that came from non-depleted graft cells. Newly made T cells mostly supplied T-cell counts and diversity one year after transplant.

Molecular barcoding with unique molecular identifiers was used for the TCRbeta library. TCRdb reanalysed the PCR reads using MiXCR and keeps one entry per CDR3 protein. The sample includes 250,000 to 400,000 distinct CDR3 sequences, approximately 23% of them seen just once. The CDR3 sequence is 14 residues long. Trimming left V 4 bases short and J 3 bases short, with 16 bases between. Germline CDR1 SQVTM, CDR2 ANQGSEA. The J gene is TRBJ2-7, the V gene TRBV29-1, with unresolved D. Sequencing was performed on PBMCs, mostly from graft donor cells, taken 180 days after TCRalphabeta/CD19-depleted stem cell transplant. This TCR derives from a male patient between 10 and 17 years old who had a stem cell transplant for acute lymphoblastic leukemia, so the T cells may come from the graft donor. DNA of the CDR3: TGCAGCGTTGGATCACCGTCGCCATACTACGAGCAGTACTTC. Encoded protein: CSVGSPSPYYEQYF.